The clone carrying this T cell receptor beta chain has only a few counts. Its antigen remains unidentified. Unique molecular identifiers were present on cDNA, and template switching added a universal primer site. From the 5' RACE reads, TCRdb called clonotypes with MiXCR, one entry per CDR3 protein. The sample holds about 530,000 distinct CDR3 sequences, roughly 15% seen once. This entry comes from a study of identical twins. Findings of the study overall: Because invariant MAIT and iNKT cells could be present, zero-insertion analyses could be partly confounded.

The ends were cut back, 4 bases at V and 0 bases at J, with 16 bases in the middle. Looked up from germline, CDR1 is ENHRY and CDR2 is SYGVKD. The CDR3 consists of 17 residues. These data are also associated with another study on yellow fever vaccine responses in identical twins.

This TCR was sampled from a woman under 30 in good health. The sequencing input was CD4+ T cells sorted from blood. The chain links TRBV10-3 to TRBJ2-1, with D possibly being TRBD1 or TRBD2 (5 bases each). This CDR3 reads CAISGPGAGSSYNEQFF. In DNA, the CDR3 is TGTGCCATCAGTGGGCCCGGGGCAGGGAGCTCCTACAATGAGCAGTTCTTC.